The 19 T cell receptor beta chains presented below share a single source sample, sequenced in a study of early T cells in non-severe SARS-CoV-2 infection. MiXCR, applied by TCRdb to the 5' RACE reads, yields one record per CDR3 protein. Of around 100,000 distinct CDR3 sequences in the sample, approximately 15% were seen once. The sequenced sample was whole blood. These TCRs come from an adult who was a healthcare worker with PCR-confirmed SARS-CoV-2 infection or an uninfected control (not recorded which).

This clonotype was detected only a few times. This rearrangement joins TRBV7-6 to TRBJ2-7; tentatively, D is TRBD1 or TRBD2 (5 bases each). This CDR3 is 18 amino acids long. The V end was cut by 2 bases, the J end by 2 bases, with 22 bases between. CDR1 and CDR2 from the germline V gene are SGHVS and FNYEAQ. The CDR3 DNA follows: TGTGCCAGCAGCTTAAGGGCAGGGAGCAGAGACGTGACCTACGAGCAGTACTTC. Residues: CASSLRAGSRDVTYEQYF. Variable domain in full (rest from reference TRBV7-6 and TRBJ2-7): GAGVSQSPRYKVTKRGQDVALRCDPISGHVSLYWYRQALGQGPEFLTYFNYEAQQDKSGLPNDRFSAERPEGSISTLTIQRTEQRDSAMYRCASSLRAGSRDVTYEQYFGPGTRLTVT.

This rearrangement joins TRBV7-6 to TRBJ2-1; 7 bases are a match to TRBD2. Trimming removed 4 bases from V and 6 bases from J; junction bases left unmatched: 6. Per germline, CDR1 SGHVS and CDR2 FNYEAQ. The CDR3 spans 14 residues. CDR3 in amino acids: CASSWGLTSNEQFF. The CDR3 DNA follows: TGTGCCAGCAGCTGGGGACTAACCTCCAATGAGCAGTTCTTC.

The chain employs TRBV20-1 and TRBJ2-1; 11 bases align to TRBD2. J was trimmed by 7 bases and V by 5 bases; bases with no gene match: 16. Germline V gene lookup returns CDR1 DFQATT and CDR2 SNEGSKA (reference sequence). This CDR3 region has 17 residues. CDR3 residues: CSALTSGRGRGKNEQFF. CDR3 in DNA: TGCAGTGCTCTTACTAGCGGGAGAGGCCGTGGAAAGAATGAGCAGTTCTTC.

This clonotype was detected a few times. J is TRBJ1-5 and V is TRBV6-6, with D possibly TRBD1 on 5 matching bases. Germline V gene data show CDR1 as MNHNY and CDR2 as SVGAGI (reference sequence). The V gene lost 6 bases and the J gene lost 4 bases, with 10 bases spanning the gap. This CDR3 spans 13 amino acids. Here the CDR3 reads CASRWGLNQPQHF. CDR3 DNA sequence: TGTGCCAGCAGATGGGGGTTAAATCAGCCCCAGCATTTT.

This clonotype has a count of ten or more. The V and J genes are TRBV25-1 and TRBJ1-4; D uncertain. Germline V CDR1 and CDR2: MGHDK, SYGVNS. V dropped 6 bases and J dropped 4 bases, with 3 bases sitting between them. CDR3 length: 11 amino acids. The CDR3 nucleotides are TGTGCCAGCAGATTTAATGAAAAACTGTTTTTT. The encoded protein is CASRFNEKLFF.

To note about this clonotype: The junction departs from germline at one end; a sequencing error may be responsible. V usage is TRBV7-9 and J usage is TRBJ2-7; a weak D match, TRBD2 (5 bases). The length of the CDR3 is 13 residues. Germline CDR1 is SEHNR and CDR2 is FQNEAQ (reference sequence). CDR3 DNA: TGTACCAGCAGCTTAGAGGGAGACTACGAGCAGTACTTC. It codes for CTSSLEGDYEQYF.

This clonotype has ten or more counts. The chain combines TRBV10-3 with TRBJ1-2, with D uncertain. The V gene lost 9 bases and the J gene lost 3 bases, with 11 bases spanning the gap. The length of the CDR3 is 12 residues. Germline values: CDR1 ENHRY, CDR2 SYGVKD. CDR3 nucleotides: TGTGCCATAAAAGTTATGGACTATGGCTACACCTTC. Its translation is CAIKVMDYGYTF.

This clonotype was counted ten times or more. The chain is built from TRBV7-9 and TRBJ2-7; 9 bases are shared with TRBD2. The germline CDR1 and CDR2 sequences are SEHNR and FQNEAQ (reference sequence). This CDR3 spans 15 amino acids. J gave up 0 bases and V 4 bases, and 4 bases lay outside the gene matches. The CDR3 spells CASSSRGGGSYEQYF. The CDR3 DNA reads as TGTGCCAGCAGCTCCCGCGGGGGGGGCTCCTACGAGCAGTACTTC.

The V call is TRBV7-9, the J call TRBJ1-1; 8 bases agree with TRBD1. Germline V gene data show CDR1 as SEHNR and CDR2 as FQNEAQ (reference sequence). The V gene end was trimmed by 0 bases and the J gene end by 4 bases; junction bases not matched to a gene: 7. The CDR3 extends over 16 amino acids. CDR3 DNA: TGTGCCAGCAGCTTAGCGCTCACAGGGGGGATCACTGAAGCTTTCTTT. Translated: CASSLALTGGITEAFF. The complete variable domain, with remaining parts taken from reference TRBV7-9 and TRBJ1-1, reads DTGVSQNPRHKITKRGQNVTFRCDPISEHNRLYWYRQTLGQGPEFLTYFQNEAQLEKSRLLSDRFSAERPKGSFSTLEIQRTEQGDSAMYLCASSLALTGGITEAFFGQGTRLTVV.

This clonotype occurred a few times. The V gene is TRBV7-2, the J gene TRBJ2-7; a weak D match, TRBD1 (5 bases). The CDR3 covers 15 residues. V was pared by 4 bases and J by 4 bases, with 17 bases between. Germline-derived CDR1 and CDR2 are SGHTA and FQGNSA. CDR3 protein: CASSSGPTATYEQYF. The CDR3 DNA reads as TGTGCCAGCAGCTCAGGACCGACAGCGACTTACGAGCAGTACTTC.

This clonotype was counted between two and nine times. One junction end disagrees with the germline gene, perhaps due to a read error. The CDR3 protein is CSVDPGTGNF. The CDR3 DNA reads TGCAGCGTAGATCCCGGGACAGGGAACTTC. The chain employs TRBV29-1 and TRBJ2-7, with TRBD1 identical over 9 bases. The CDR3 is 10 amino acids. CDR1 is SQVTM, CDR2 ANQGSEA, per germline.

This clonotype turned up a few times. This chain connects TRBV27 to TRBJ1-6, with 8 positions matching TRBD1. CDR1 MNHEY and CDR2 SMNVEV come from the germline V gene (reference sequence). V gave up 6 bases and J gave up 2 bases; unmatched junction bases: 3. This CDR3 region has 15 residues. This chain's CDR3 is CASSLQGAYNSPLHF. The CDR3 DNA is TGTGCCAGCAGCCTACAGGGGGCCTATAATTCACCCCTCCACTTT.

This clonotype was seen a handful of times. CDR3 DNA sequence: TGTGCCAGCCGCGGGGAGTTGATGGGGATTAATAGCAATCAGCCCCAGCATTTT. This codes for CASRGELMGINSNQPQHF. This chain links TRBV19 with TRBJ1-5, with D unresolved. Trimming removed 9 bases at V and 0 bases at J, with 24 bases between. Per the germline V gene, CDR1 is LNHDA and CDR2 is SQIVND (reference sequence). This CDR3 spans 18 amino acids.

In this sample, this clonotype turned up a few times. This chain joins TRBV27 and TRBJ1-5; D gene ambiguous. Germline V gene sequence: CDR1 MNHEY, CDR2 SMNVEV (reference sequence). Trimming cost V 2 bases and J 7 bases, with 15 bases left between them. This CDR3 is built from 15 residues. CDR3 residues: CASSLARVGSQPQHF. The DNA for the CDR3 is TGTGCCAGCAGTTTAGCGCGGGTAGGGTCGCAGCCCCAGCATTTT.

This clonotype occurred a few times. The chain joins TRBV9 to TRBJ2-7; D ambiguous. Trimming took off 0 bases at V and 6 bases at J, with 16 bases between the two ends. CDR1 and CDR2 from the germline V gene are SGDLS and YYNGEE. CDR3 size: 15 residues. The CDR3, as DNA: TGTGCCAGCAGCGTAGATCCGAAAGGCCTCGTCGAGCAGTACTTC. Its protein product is CASSVDPKGLVEQYF.

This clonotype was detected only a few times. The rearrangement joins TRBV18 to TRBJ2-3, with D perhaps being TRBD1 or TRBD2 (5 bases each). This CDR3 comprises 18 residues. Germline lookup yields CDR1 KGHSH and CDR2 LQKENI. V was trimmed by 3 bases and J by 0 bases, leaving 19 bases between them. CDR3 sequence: CASSPTRSGQSSTDTQYF. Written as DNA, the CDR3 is TGTGCCAGCTCACCCACCCGATCGGGGCAATCTAGCACAGATACGCAGTATTTT.

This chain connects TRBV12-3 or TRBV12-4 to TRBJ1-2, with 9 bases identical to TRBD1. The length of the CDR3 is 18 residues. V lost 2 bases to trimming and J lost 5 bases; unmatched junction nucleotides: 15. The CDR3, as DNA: TGTGCCAGCAGTTTAAGTTGGCCACAGGGGGCTGGGATATATGGCTACACCTTC. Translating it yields CASSLSWPQGAGIYGYTF.

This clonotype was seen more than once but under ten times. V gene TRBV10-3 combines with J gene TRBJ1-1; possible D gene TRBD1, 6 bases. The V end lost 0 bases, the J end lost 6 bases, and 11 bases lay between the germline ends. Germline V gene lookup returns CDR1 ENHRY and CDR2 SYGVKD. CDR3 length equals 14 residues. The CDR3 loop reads CAISESQGRAEAFF. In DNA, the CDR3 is TGTGCCATCAGTGAGTCACAGGGAAGGGCTGAAGCTTTCTTT.

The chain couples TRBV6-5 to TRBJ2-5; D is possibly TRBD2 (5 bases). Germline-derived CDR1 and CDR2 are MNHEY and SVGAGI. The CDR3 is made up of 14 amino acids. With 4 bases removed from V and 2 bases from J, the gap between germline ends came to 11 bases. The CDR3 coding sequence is TGTGCCAGCAGTTTCAGGACTGAGCAAGAGACCCAGTACTTC. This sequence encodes CASSFRTEQETQYF.